This passage covers 14 T cell receptor beta chains from one sample sequenced in a study of shared clonotypes between healthy human individuals. Assay used: immunoSEQ multiplex PCR; TCRdb lists only in-frame clones, some missing. This sample carries a few million clones, around 94% of them seen once, and the ten largest clones take over 0.12%. Sample: naive CD4+ T cells sorted from blood. Subset described: CD45RA+ positively selected. Receptors originate from a man between 18 and 35 years old in good health.

The rearrangement links TRBV5-1 to TRBJ2-3; TRBD1 matches at 11 bases. From germline, CDR1 is SGHRS and CDR2 YFSETQ. V lost 4 bases, J lost 3 bases, and 4 bases stayed unmatched. The CDR3 has 15 amino acids. DNA of the CDR3: TGCGCCAGCAGCGCGGGACAGGGGGGAACAGATACGCAGTATTTT. Its protein is CASSAGQGGTDTQYF.

The rearrangement joins TRBV15 to TRBJ2-2, with a possible D match to TRBD2 (6 bases). V dropped 5 bases and J dropped 0 bases, with 10 bases sitting between them. Per germline, CDR1 LNHNV and CDR2 YYDKDF (reference sequence). The CDR3 runs to 15 residues. This CDR3 reads CATSPRDSNTGELFF. The CDR3 DNA is TGTGCCACCAGCCCCCGGGACTCGAACACCGGGGAGCTGTTTTTT.

The rearrangement uses TRBV5-1 and TRBJ2-2, with 7 bases that match TRBD1. Trimming removed 4 bases from V and 2 bases from J; junction bases left unmatched: 5. CDR1 and CDR2 from the germline V gene are SGHRS and YFSETQ. The CDR3 runs to 15 residues. CDR3 sequence reads: CASSPRDSNTGELFF. CDR3 nucleotide sequence: TGCGCCAGCAGCCCCCGGGACAGTAACACCGGGGAGCTGTTTTTT.

J is TRBJ2-5 and V is TRBV29-1; D not certain. The germline gives CDR1 SQVTM, CDR2 ANQGSEA. Trimming took off 5 bases at V and 4 bases at J, with 11 bases between the two ends. The length of the CDR3 is 12 residues. CDR3 DNA: TGCAGCGTTAAAGGGATTGCAGAGACCCAGTACTTC. The encoded protein is CSVKGIAETQYF.

V usage is TRBV11-3 and J usage is TRBJ2-3; TRBD2 matches 11 bases. V shed 3 bases and J 1 base; nucleotides not matched to a gene: 12. Germline CDR1 SGHNT, CDR2 YENEEA. The CDR3 totals 19 residues. The CDR3 region has the DNA TGTGCCAGCAGCTTCCTAGGTAGCGGGAGGGCCCTCGGCACAGATACGCAGTATTTT. Its protein product is CASSFLGSGRALGTDTQYF.

In the case of this clone: Other DNA sequences in this sample translate to the same CDR3. This chain connects TRBV28 to TRBJ2-3; 7 bases match TRBD1. The CDR3 spans 15 residues. V was clipped by 0 bases and J by 3 bases; unmatched bases: 3. Germline CDR1 reads MDHEN; CDR2 reads SYDVKM. This chain's CDR3 is CASSLWGRGTDTQYF. The CDR3, as DNA: TGTGCCAGCAGTTTATGGGGCAGGGGGACAGATACGCAGTATTTT.

This sequence joins TRBV4-1 and TRBJ2-2, with TRBD1 matching 9 bases. CDR1 MGHRA and CDR2 YSYEKL come from the germline V gene. The trim removed 1 base at V and 7 bases at J, leaving 4 bases unmatched. CDR3 size: 15 residues. CDR3 residues: CASSQGDRADGELFF. The CDR3 DNA reads TGCGCCAGCAGCCAAGGGGACAGGGCGGACGGGGAGCTGTTTTTT.

The V call is TRBV5-5, the J call TRBJ2-2, with TRBD1 as a possible D gene (7 bases). Germline V lookup: CDR1 SGHKS, CDR2 YYEKEE (reference sequence). V was trimmed by 2 bases and J by 5 bases, leaving 10 bases between them. The CDR3 loop spans 14 amino acids. In nucleotides, the CDR3 is TGTGCCAGCAGCTTACAGGGGAGGACCGGGGAGCTGTTTTTT. Amino acids: CASSLQGRTGELFF.

This chain uses TRBV6-1 with TRBJ1-5; tentative D call: TRBD1 (5 bases). Germline lookup yields CDR1 MNHNS and CDR2 SASEGT. The CDR3 length is 16 residues. V lost 1 base and J 5 bases, leaving 15 bases between the germline ends. The CDR3 nucleotides are TGTGCCAGCAGTGAAGGGTCTGGAACAGGCTATCAGCCCCAGCATTTT. Translating it yields CASSEGSGTGYQPQHF.

Concerning this clone itself: The sample carries other DNA sequences with the same CDR3. The chain couples TRBV2 to TRBJ2-5; 12 positions match TRBD2. Germline V lookup: CDR1 SNHLY, CDR2 FYNNEI. The CDR3 totals 13 residues. J lost 5 bases, V lost 6 bases, and 1 base had no gene match. The CDR3 bases are TGTGCCAGCAGGCTAGCGGGAGGGGAGACCCAGTACTTC. This gives the protein CASRLAGGETQYF.

The V gene is TRBV28, the J gene TRBJ1-5, with D possibly being TRBD1 (5 bases). The CDR3 loop spans 14 amino acids. Trimming cost V 8 bases and J 2 bases, with 13 bases left between them. Germline V gene sequence: CDR1 MDHEN, CDR2 SYDVKM. Written as DNA, the CDR3 is TGTGCCAGCGTAGCGGGGGTGGGCAATCAGCCCCAGCATTTT. Translated: CASVAGVGNQPQHF.

The chain recombines TRBV5-1 with TRBJ2-7, with 9 bases aligning to TRBD1. The CDR3 consists of 15 residues. Germline lookup yields CDR1 SGHRS and CDR2 YFSETQ. Germline trimming cut 4 bases from V and 2 bases from J; bases unmatched to any gene: 7. CDR3 in amino acids: CASSPRTGVAYEQYF. The CDR3 DNA reads TGCGCCAGCAGCCCACGGACAGGGGTAGCCTACGAGCAGTACTTC.

This chain connects TRBV6-1 to TRBJ2-7; the match to TRBD2 covers 14 bases. This CDR3 has 18 amino acids. V shed 1 base, J shed 0 bases, and the junction held 5 bases outside the gene matches. Looked up from germline, CDR1 is MNHNS and CDR2 is SASEGT. The CDR3 DNA reads TGTGCCAGCAGTGAAGGGACTAGCGGGAGGCCGAGCTCCTACGAGCAGTACTTC. Encoded protein: CASSEGTSGRPSSYEQYF.

V usage is TRBV5-8 and J usage is TRBJ2-3; tentatively, D is TRBD1 (6 bases). The CDR3 extends over 12 amino acids. V lost 4 bases and J 6 bases, leaving 9 bases between the germline ends. Germline V gene sequence: CDR1 SGHTS, CDR2 YDEGEE. This CDR3 is CASSRDRDTQYF. CDR3 DNA: TGTGCCAGCAGCCGCGACAGGGATACGCAGTATTTT. Filled out from reference TRBV5-8 and TRBJ2-3, the complete variable domain reads EAGVTQSPTHLIKTRGQQATLRCSPISGHTSVYWYQQALGLGLQFLLWYDEGEERNRGNFPPRFSGRQFPNYSSELNVNALELEDSALYLCASSRDRDTQYFGPGTRLTVL.